The 17 T cell receptor beta chains presented below share a single source sample, sequenced in a study. TCRdb independently ran MiXCR on the RT-PCR reads; one entry per CDR3 protein. The table shows more than 600,000 distinct CDR3 sequences, with around 14% occurring only once. Sequencing was done on a sample of memory CD4+ T cells from blood. The source of these receptors is a female donor in good health, serving as a healthy control.

The J gene is TRBJ2-1, the V gene TRBV6-2 or TRBV6-3; 10 nucleotides line up with TRBD2. This CDR3 region has 18 residues. CDR1 and CDR2 (germline): MNHEY, SVGEGT. Unmatched junction bases numbered 11, after V lost 2 bases and J lost 4 bases. The CDR3 sequence: CASSYGFASGGSYNEQFF. The CDR3 DNA follows: TGTGCCAGCAGTTACGGGTTTGCTAGCGGGGGATCATACAATGAGCAGTTCTTC.

This clonotype was counted a few times. The chain employs TRBV5-1 and TRBJ1-5, with TRBD1 identical over 10 bases. The V and J ends lost 4 bases and 4 bases, in that order; junction bases with no gene match: 5. This CDR3 comprises 15 residues. Germline CDR1 SGHRS, CDR2 YFSETQ. This chain's CDR3 is CASSQGTGENQPQHF. Written as DNA, the CDR3 is TGCGCCAGCAGCCAGGGGACAGGGGAGAATCAGCCCCAGCATTTT.

This clonotype was found a few times. V and J are TRBV6-1 and TRBJ2-2; weak D call: TRBD2 (5 bases). This CDR3 comprises 16 residues. V was shortened by 2 bases and J by 0 bases, with 10 bases between the two germline ends. The germline CDR1 and CDR2 sequences are MNHNS and SASEGT. CDR3 bases: TGTGCCAGCAGTGAAAGGCCGACTACGAACACCGGGGAGCTGTTTTTT. The encoded protein is CASSERPTTNTGELFF.

The V gene is TRBV7-2, the J gene TRBJ1-5; tentative D call: TRBD1 (6 bases). Trimming pared 1 base from V and 3 bases from J, leaving 13 bases between. The CDR3 length is 16 residues. CDR1 is SGHTA, CDR2 FQGNSA, per germline. The CDR3 DNA follows: TGTGCCAGCAGCTTAGGAGGACAGTATACCAATCAGCCCCAGCATTTT. Translated, it gives CASSLGGQYTNQPQHF.

The chain combines TRBV7-3 with TRBJ2-1; TRBD2 aligns across 7 bases. The CDR3 consists of 16 residues. Germline V gives CDR1 SGHTA, CDR2 FQGTGA. With 1 base clipped from V and 0 bases from J, the junction kept 3 bases outside the gene matches. CDR3 in DNA: TGTGCCAGCAGCTTAAGAGGCGGGAGCTCCTACAATGAGCAGTTCTTC. Translating it yields CASSLRGGSSYNEQFF.

This clonotype was observed a handful of times. The J gene is TRBJ2-7, the V gene TRBV7-2; D is unresolved. This CDR3 contains 14 residues. V was shortened by 5 bases and J by 2 bases, with 13 bases between the two germline ends. Germline loops: CDR1 SGHTA, CDR2 FQGNSA. The CDR3 reads CASSISKDTYEQYF. The CDR3 DNA is TGTGCCAGCAGCATCTCCAAGGATACCTACGAGCAGTACTTC. Supplemented by reference TRBV7-2 and TRBJ2-7, the full variable domain reads GAGVSQSPSNKVTEKGKDVELRCDPISGHTALYWYRQSLGQGLEFLIYFQGNSAPDKSGLPSDRFSAERTGGSVSTLTIQRTQQEDSAVYLCASSISKDTYEQYFGPGTRLTVT.

This chain links TRBV11-2 with TRBJ1-3, with D unresolved. Germline-derived CDR1 and CDR2 are SGHAT and FQNNGV. This CDR3 region has 13 residues. Between the trimmed V and J ends, which lost 5 bases and 4 bases, there was a span of 9 bases. The CDR3 bases are TGTGCCAGCAGCATCTCGGCGGGAAACACCATATATTTT. Residues: CASSISAGNTIYF.

Only a few counts were recorded for this clonotype. The rearrangement links TRBV5-1 to TRBJ1-5, with D perhaps TRBD1 (5 bases). CDR1 and CDR2 from the germline V gene are SGHRS and YFSETQ. This CDR3 has 15 residues. V shed 1 base and J shed 7 bases, with 15 bases lying between them. The CDR3 loop is CASSLLGDSGQPQHF. The CDR3 DNA follows: TGCGCCAGCAGCTTGTTGGGGGATTCGGGGCAGCCCCAGCATTTT.

This clonotype has ten or more counts. The chain recombines TRBV5-1 with TRBJ2-1; TRBD2 matches at 7 bases. Trimming removed 1 base from V and 1 base from J; junction bases left unmatched: 5. The V gene's germline CDR1 is SGHRS and CDR2 YFSETQ. The CDR3 consists of 16 residues. The CDR3 DNA is TGCGCCAGCAGCTTGAGTGGGGGGGGATCCTACAATGAGCAGTTCTTC. This sequence encodes CASSLSGGGSYNEQFF.

This sequence joins TRBV6-5 and TRBJ1-5; D is unresolved. The CDR3 has 14 residues. Germline-derived CDR1 and CDR2 are MNHEY and SVGAGI. V shed 8 bases and J shed 6 bases, with 17 bases lying between them. The CDR3 DNA reads as TGTGCCAGCGGATTTCGGCGGGGAAGTCAGCCCCAGCATTTT. This codes for CASGFRRGSQPQHF.

This chain links TRBV29-1 with TRBJ1-1; possibly TRBD1 for D (5 bases). The germline CDR1 and CDR2 sequences are SQVTM and ANQGSEA. The V and J ends lost 5 bases and 1 base respectively, with 11 bases between them. This CDR3 region has 13 residues. In nucleotides, the CDR3 is TGCAGCGTTTACAGGTGGGGGAACACTGAAGCTTTCTTT. Amino acids: CSVYRWGNTEAFF.

V gene TRBV30 combines with J gene TRBJ2-7, with TRBD2 identical over 13 bases. The CDR3 consists of 16 residues. The germline V gene has CDR1 GTSNPN and CDR2 SVGIG (reference sequence). Unmatched junction bases numbered 7, after V lost 3 bases and J lost 2 bases. This chain's CDR3 is CAWSRPGTSGTYEQYF. CDR3 in DNA: TGTGCCTGGAGCAGACCCGGGACTAGCGGGACCTACGAGCAGTACTTC.

This clonotype has at least ten counts. This chain uses TRBV29-1 with TRBJ2-2; TRBD1 is a possible D gene (6 bases). V was clipped by 4 bases and J by 0 bases, with 12 bases between them. The CDR3 has 15 residues. Germline-derived CDR1 and CDR2 are SQVTM and ANQGSEA. The CDR3 loop is CSVALRTANTGELFF. The CDR3 DNA reads TGCAGCGTTGCTCTGAGGACAGCGAACACCGGGGAGCTGTTTTTT.

J is TRBJ1-2 and V is TRBV7-9; 10 bases fit TRBD1. V shed 5 bases and J 4 bases; nucleotides not matched to a gene: 7. The CDR3 sequence is 15 residues long. Germline V gene lookup returns CDR1 SEHNR and CDR2 FQNEAQ (reference sequence). The CDR3 reads CASSASRDRGYGYTF. The DNA for the CDR3 is TGTGCCAGCAGCGCAAGCCGGGACAGGGGCTATGGCTACACCTTC.

This clonotype has at least ten counts. The V call is TRBV12-3 or TRBV12-4, the J call TRBJ2-1; 7 bases match TRBD2. J lost 7 bases, V lost 5 bases, and 8 bases had no gene match. CDR3 length: 14 amino acids. CDR3 residues: CASSPRAGPNEQFF. The CDR3 region has the DNA TGTGCCAGCAGTCCTCGAGCGGGACCAAATGAGCAGTTCTTC.

In its sample, this clonotype was seen a few times. This chain links TRBV6-1 with TRBJ1-5, with D hard to call. Trimming shortened V by 7 bases and J by 2 bases, and 18 bases separated the two germline ends. Germline values: CDR1 MNHNS, CDR2 SASEGT. This CDR3 has 16 residues. The CDR3 DNA reads as TGTGCCAGCAATCCTGTTCTGGGCAGACGCAATCAGCCCCAGCATTTT. Amino acids: CASNPVLGRRNQPQHF.

This clonotype came up a few times. The chain employs TRBV25-1 and TRBJ2-1, with 9 bases lining up with TRBD1. CDR3 length: 13 amino acids. From germline, CDR1 is MGHDK and CDR2 SYGVNS. Trimming removed 8 bases from V and 9 bases from J; junction bases left unmatched: 8. The CDR3 is CASAGQGFGEQFF. The CDR3 nucleotides are TGTGCCAGCGCGGGACAGGGATTCGGTGAGCAGTTCTTC.